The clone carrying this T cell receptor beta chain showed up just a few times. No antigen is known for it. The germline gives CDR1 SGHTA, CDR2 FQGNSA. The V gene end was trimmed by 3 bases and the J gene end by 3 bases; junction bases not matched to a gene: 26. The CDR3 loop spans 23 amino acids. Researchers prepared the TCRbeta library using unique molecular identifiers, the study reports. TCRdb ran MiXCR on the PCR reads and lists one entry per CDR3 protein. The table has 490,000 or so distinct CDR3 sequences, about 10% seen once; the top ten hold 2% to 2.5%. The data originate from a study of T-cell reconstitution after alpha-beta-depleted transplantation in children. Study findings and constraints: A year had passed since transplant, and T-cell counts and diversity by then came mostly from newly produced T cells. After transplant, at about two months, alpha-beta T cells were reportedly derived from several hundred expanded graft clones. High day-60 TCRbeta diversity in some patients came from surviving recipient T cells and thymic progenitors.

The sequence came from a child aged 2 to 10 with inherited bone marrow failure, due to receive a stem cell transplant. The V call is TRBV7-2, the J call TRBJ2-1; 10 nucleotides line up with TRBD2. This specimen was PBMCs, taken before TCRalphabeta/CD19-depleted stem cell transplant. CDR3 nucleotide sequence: TGTGCCAGCAGCTTCCTTCACGGACCCACTCGAGCGGGAGGGTCAAAACTCTACAATGAGCAGTTCTTC. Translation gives CASSFLHGPTRAGGSKLYNEQFF.